These 26 T cell receptor beta chains were all obtained from the same sample, sequenced in a study of blood T cell repertoires in COVID-19. The protocol was immunoSEQ multiplex PCR, while the TCRdb copy is restricted to in-frame clones and leaves out a portion. The sample carries hundreds of thousands of clones, around 87% recorded once. Sequencing used PBMCs or T cells enriched from blood (not recorded which). These receptors all come from a man in his forties in a cohort exposed to, infected with or recovered from COVID-19 (not recorded which).

This chain connects TRBV10-2 to TRBJ1-1, with 8 positions matching TRBD1. The CDR3 runs 15 residues. With V trimmed by 5 bases and J by 3 bases, 8 bases remained unmatched. Germline-derived CDR1 and CDR2 are WSHSY and SAAADI. The CDR3 loop reads CASSPLTGGDTEAFF. The DNA of the CDR3 is TGCGCCAGCAGTCCCTTAACAGGGGGAGACACTGAAGCTTTCTTT.

The rearrangement uses TRBV7-8 and TRBJ2-5; TRBD2 aligns across 14 bases. This CDR3 is 16 amino acids long. CDR1 and CDR2 from the germline V gene are SGHVS and FQNEAQ. With 1 base clipped from V and 4 bases from J, the junction kept 2 bases outside the gene matches. The CDR3 is CASSLGLAGGRETQYF. CDR3 bases: TGTGCCAGCAGCTTAGGACTAGCGGGAGGGAGAGAGACCCAGTACTTC.

V is TRBV3-1 (or the pseudogene TRBV3-2) and J is TRBJ1-2; TRBD1 agrees at 7 bases. The V segment lost 3 bases and the J segment 2 bases; nucleotides outside the gene matches: 9. The CDR3 is 16 amino acids. Per germline, CDR1 LGHDT and CDR2 YNNKEL (reference sequence). CDR3 sequence reads: CASSQNSGTDNYGYTF. DNA of the CDR3: TGTGCCAGCAGCCAGAACTCCGGGACAGACAACTATGGCTACACCTTC.

The rearrangement joins TRBV6-1 to TRBJ1-4; the D is unclear. Germline V gives CDR1 MNHNS, CDR2 SASEGT. The CDR3 is 15 residues long. V was pared by 2 bases and J by 8 bases, with 15 bases between. DNA of the CDR3: TGTGCCAGCAGTGAATTCGAGGGATCCGGAGAAAAACTGTTTTTT. This codes for CASSEFEGSGEKLFF.

This clone was counted between two and nine times. The chain uses TRBV4-2 and TRBJ1-5, with D tentatively TRBD1 (6 bases). Germline values: CDR1 LGHNA, CDR2 YNFKEQ. V was pared by 4 bases and J by 7 bases, with 17 bases between. The CDR3 totals 15 residues. The DNA for the CDR3 is TGTGCCAGCAGCCCGAGCCGGGGGGCTAAACAGCCCCAGCATTTT. As protein: CASSPSRGAKQPQHF.

The CDR3 coding sequence is TGTGCCAGCAGTTTATCACGGTCGACTACCAACGAGCAGTACTTC. Amino acid sequence: CASSLSRSTTNEQYF. J is TRBJ2-7 and V is TRBV27, with D possibly matching TRBD2 (5 bases). The V end was cut by 0 bases, the J end by 5 bases, with 14 bases between. The CDR3 has 15 residues. Germline V gene lookup returns CDR1 MNHEY and CDR2 SMNVEV (reference sequence).

The V gene is TRBV10-1, the J gene TRBJ1-3; TRBD1 aligns across 9 bases. V was clipped by 4 bases and J by 4 bases; unmatched bases: 5. CDR1 WNHNN and CDR2 SYGVQD come from the germline V gene (reference sequence). The CDR3 totals 15 residues. Written as DNA, the CDR3 is TGCGCCAGCAGTGCTGGGACAGGGTACGGAAACACCATATATTTT. As protein: CASSAGTGYGNTIYF.

The V gene is TRBV5-4, the J gene TRBJ2-1; 7 nucleotides line up with TRBD2. Germline V lookup: CDR1 SGHNT, CDR2 YYREEE (reference sequence). V was clipped by 0 bases and J by 5 bases; unmatched bases: 8. The CDR3 has 16 residues. Written as DNA, the CDR3 is TGTGCCAGCAGCTTGGGATTGCGGGAGTTCAACAATGAGCAGTTCTTC. Translated, it gives CASSLGLREFNNEQFF.

Regarding this clone: The sample holds other DNA sequences that translate to the same CDR3. The gene calls are TRBV7-3 and TRBJ2-3, with a tentative D call TRBD2 (5 bases). The V gene lost 5 bases and the J gene lost 2 bases, with 14 bases spanning the gap. Germline CDR1 SGHTA, CDR2 FQGTGA. The CDR3 consists of 15 residues. CDR3 region: CASSLSGGYTDTQYF. The CDR3 DNA follows: TGTGCCAGCAGCCTCAGTGGAGGATACACAGATACGCAGTATTTT.

The chain uses TRBV28 and TRBJ1-1; 9 bases align to TRBD1. In germline, CDR1 is MDHEN, CDR2 SYDVKM. Trimming cost V 3 bases and J 4 bases; bases outside gene matches: 3. The CDR3 loop spans 14 amino acids. The CDR3 nucleotides are TGTGCCAGCAGTTTTGACAGGGGGGGCACTGAAGCTTTCTTT. This gives the protein CASSFDRGGTEAFF.

The genes are TRBV2 and TRBJ2-1; a weak D match, TRBD1 (5 bases). Trimming removed 2 bases at V and 7 bases at J, with 9 bases between. Per the germline V gene, CDR1 is SNHLY and CDR2 is FYNNEI. The CDR3 consists of 13 residues. The CDR3: CASSEQGANEQFF. Written as DNA, the CDR3 is TGTGCCAGCAGTGAACAGGGCGCAAATGAGCAGTTCTTC. Full variable domain (outside the CDR3, taken from reference TRBV2 and TRBJ2-1): EPEVTQTPSHQVTQMGQEVILRCVPISNHLYFYWYRQILGQKVEFLVSFYNNEISEKSEIFDDQFSVERPDGSNFTLKIRSTKLEDSAMYFCASSEQGANEQFFGPGTRLTVL.

The genes are TRBV7-7 and TRBJ2-1; a weak D match, TRBD2 (5 bases). CDR1 SSHAT and CDR2 FNYEAQ come from the germline V gene (reference sequence). This CDR3 is built from 16 residues. Trimming removed 5 bases from V and 7 bases from J, with 21 bases in between. CDR3 in amino acids: CASSALLDLRANEQFF. DNA for the CDR3: TGTGCCAGCAGCGCCCTACTAGATTTAAGGGCAAATGAGCAGTTCTTC.

The rearrangement joins TRBV30 to TRBJ2-2, with 9 bases fitting TRBD1. Germline-derived CDR1 and CDR2 are GTSNPN and SVGIG (reference sequence). V shed 2 bases and J 4 bases; nucleotides not matched to a gene: 5. The CDR3 contains 15 residues. The CDR3 region has the DNA TGTGCCTGGAGTCACCGGGACAGGGCCACCGGGGAGCTGTTTTTT. Translation gives CAWSHRDRATGELFF.

The chain links TRBV6-5 to TRBJ1-3, with 7 positions matching TRBD1. The CDR3 spans 14 residues. Germline CDR1 MNHEY, CDR2 SVGAGI. V was pared by 6 bases and J by 2 bases, with 4 bases of the junction left unmatched. CDR3 sequence reads: CASRGQLAGNTIYF. The DNA for the CDR3 is TGTGCCAGCAGGGGACAGTTAGCTGGAAACACCATATATTTT.

This chain links TRBV10-1 with TRBJ1-5; 10 positions match TRBD1. Germline values: CDR1 WNHNN, CDR2 SYGVQD (reference sequence). The V and J ends lost 6 bases and 4 bases, in that order; junction bases with no gene match: 12. The CDR3 is 17 amino acids. The CDR3 reads CASRGQGIIGVNQPQHF. In DNA form, the CDR3 reads TGCGCCAGCAGGGGACAGGGGATAATAGGCGTAAATCAGCCCCAGCATTTT.

This clone showed up just a few times. The rearrangement uses TRBV18 and TRBJ1-2, with unresolved D. With 2 bases removed from V and 8 bases from J, the gap between germline ends came to 9 bases. This CDR3 region has 12 residues. CDR1 and CDR2 from the germline V gene are KGHSH and LQKENI. The CDR3 sequence: CASSPAGNGYTF. CDR3 DNA sequence: TGTGCCAGCTCACCAGCAGGAAACGGCTACACCTTC.

This clone is a singleton in its sample. The chain combines TRBV6-1 with TRBJ1-5; no reliable D call. CDR3 length equals 13 residues. V dropped 1 base and J dropped 4 bases, with 5 bases sitting between them. Germline values: CDR1 MNHNS, CDR2 SASEGT. CDR3 sequence reads: CASSEVLNQPQHF. In DNA form, the CDR3 reads TGTGCCAGCAGTGAAGTTTTAAATCAGCCCCAGCATTTT.

This clone was detected only once. This rearrangement joins TRBV4-1 to TRBJ1-4; the match to TRBD1 covers 8 bases. J was trimmed by 6 bases and V by 4 bases; bases with no gene match: 7. This CDR3 spans 15 amino acids. Germline V gene data show CDR1 as MGHRA and CDR2 as YSYEKL. CDR3 sequence: CASSRDGTGYEKLFF. In nucleotides, the CDR3 is TGCGCCAGCAGCCGCGATGGGACAGGTTATGAAAAACTGTTTTTT.

The chain has TRBV18 and TRBJ1-2, with 7 bases that match TRBD1. The V gene's germline CDR1 is KGHSH and CDR2 LQKENI. The CDR3 contains 14 residues. V shed 3 bases, J shed 5 bases, and the junction held 6 bases outside the gene matches. DNA for the CDR3: TGTGCCAGCTCACCGCAGGGGGATAATTATGGCTACACCTTC. This sequence encodes CASSPQGDNYGYTF. Combining the CDR3 with reference TRBV18 and TRBJ1-2 gives the whole variable domain NAGVMQNPRHLVRRRGQEARLRCSPMKGHSHVYWYRQLPEEGLKFMVYLQKENIIDESGMPKERFSAEFPKEGPSILRIQQVVRGDSAAYFCASSPQGDNYGYTFGSGTRLTVV.

V and J are TRBV4-2 and TRBJ2-2, with TRBD2 identical over 8 bases. This CDR3 has 16 residues. Per germline, CDR1 LGHNA and CDR2 YNFKEQ. Trimming at V came to 3 bases and at J to 2 bases, leaving 5 bases not matched to a gene. The CDR3 protein is CASSQLTSGNTGELFF. CDR3 sequence (DNA): TGTGCCAGCAGCCAGCTTACTAGCGGCAACACCGGGGAGCTGTTTTTT.

This chain links TRBV11-2 with TRBJ2-5; possible D gene TRBD2, 6 bases. The CDR3 loop spans 15 amino acids. The ends were cut back, 1 base at V and 2 bases at J, with 11 bases in the middle. In germline, CDR1 is SGHAT, CDR2 FQNNGV. The CDR3 loop reads CASSLVLAGQETQYF. The CDR3 DNA reads as TGTGCCAGCAGCTTAGTATTGGCGGGGCAAGAGACCCAGTACTTC.

The rearrangement links TRBV3-1 (or the pseudogene TRBV3-2) to TRBJ1-4, with D perhaps TRBD1 (6 bases). CDR3 size: 15 residues. Germline-derived CDR1 and CDR2 are LGHDT and YNNKEL (reference sequence). Between the trimmed V and J ends, which lost 1 base and 6 bases, there was a span of 12 bases. CDR3 DNA sequence: TGTGCCAGCAGCCAAGTAAGGGGGTTGGATGAAAAACTGTTTTTT. Translating gives CASSQVRGLDEKLFF.

The chain couples TRBV5-1 to TRBJ2-2; 9 bases map to TRBD2. Trimming at V came to 0 bases and at J to 5 bases, leaving 8 bases not matched to a gene. The CDR3 has 17 residues. Germline V gives CDR1 SGHRS, CDR2 YFSETQ. The DNA of the CDR3 is TGCGCCAGCAGCTTGGCCCCTAGCGGGATTCGGACCGGGGAGCTGTTTTTT. Its translation is CASSLAPSGIRTGELFF.

This rearrangement joins TRBV7-2 to TRBJ1-1, with no clear D. The length of the CDR3 is 14 residues. CDR1 and CDR2 (germline): SGHTA, FQGNSA. Trimming shortened V by 1 base and J by 1 base, and 7 bases separated the two germline ends. The CDR3 nucleotides are TGTGCCAGCAGCTTAGTTTCAGGGAACACTGAAGCTTTCTTT. It encodes CASSLVSGNTEAFF.

The chain combines TRBV19 with TRBJ2-5; 10 positions match TRBD1. CDR3 size: 15 residues. Trimming cost V 5 bases and J 4 bases; bases outside gene matches: 7. Germline CDR1 and CDR2: LNHDA and SQIVND (reference sequence). CDR3 DNA: TGTGCCAGTAGTCCTGGACAGGGGGGGTCAGAGACCCAGTACTTC. Its translation: CASSPGQGGSETQYF.

The chain employs TRBV11-2 and TRBJ2-7, with D possibly TRBD2 on 6 matching bases. Trimming left V 1 base short and J 5 bases short, with 21 bases between. This CDR3 region has 17 residues. Germline values: CDR1 SGHAT, CDR2 FQNNGV. The CDR3 nucleotides read TGTGCCAGCAGCTTAGTCGGCGGGACCTCCCTTATCGACGAGCAGTACTTC. This sequence encodes CASSLVGGTSLIDEQYF.